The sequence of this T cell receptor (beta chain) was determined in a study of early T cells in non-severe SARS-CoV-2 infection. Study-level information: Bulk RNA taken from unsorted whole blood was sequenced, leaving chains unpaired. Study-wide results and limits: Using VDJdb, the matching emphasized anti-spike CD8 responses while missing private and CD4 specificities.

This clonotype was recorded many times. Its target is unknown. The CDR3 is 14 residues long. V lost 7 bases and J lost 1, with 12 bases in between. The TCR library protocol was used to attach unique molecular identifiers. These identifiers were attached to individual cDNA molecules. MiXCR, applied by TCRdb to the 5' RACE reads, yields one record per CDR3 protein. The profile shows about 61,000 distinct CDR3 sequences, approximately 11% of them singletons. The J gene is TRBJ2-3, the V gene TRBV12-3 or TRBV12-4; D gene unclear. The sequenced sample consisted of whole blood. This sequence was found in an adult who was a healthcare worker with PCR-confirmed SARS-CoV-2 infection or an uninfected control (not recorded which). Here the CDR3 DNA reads TGTGCCAGCAATGCGGCGAAGGGCACAGATACGCAGTATTTT. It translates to CASNAAKGTDTQYF.